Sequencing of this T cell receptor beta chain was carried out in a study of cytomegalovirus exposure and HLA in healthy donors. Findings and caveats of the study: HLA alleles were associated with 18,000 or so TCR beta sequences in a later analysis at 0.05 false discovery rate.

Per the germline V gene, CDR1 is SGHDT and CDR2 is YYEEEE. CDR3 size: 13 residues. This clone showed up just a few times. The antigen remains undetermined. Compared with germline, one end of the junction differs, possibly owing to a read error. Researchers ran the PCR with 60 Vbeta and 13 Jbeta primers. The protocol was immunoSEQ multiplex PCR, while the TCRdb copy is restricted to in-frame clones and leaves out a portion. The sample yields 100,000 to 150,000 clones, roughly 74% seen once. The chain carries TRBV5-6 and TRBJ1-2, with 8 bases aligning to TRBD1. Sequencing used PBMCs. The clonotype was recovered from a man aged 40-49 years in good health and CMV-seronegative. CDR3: CASSFTGTGPLLF. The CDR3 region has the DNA TGTGCCAGCAGCTTTACCGGGACAGGCCCACTTCTCTTC.